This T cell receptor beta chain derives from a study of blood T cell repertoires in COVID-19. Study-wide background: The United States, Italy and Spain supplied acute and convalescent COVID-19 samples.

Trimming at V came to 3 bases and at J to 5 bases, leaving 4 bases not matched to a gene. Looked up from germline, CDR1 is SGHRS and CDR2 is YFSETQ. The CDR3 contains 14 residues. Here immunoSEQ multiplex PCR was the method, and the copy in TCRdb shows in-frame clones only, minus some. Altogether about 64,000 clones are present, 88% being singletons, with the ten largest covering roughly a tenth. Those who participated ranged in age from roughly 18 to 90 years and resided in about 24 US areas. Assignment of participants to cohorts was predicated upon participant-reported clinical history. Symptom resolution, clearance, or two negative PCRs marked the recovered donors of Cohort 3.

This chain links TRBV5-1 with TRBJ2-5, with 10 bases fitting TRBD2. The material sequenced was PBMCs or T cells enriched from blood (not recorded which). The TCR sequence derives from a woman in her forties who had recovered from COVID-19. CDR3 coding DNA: TGCGCCAGCAGCTCCGGGACTAGCGCGGAGACCCAGTACTTC. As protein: CASSSGTSAETQYF.